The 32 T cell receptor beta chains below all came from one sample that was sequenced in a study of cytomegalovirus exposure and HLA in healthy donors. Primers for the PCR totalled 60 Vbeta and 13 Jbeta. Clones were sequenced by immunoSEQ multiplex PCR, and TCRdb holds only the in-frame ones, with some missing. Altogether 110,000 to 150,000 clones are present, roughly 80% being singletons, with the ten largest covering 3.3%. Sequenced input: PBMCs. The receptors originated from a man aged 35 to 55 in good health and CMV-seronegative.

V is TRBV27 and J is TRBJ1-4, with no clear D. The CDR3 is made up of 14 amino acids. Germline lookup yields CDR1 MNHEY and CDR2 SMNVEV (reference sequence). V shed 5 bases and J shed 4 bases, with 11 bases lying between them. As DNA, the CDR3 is TGTGCCAGCAGTCCCGGACTGATTAATGAAAAACTGTTTTTT. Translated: CASSPGLINEKLFF.

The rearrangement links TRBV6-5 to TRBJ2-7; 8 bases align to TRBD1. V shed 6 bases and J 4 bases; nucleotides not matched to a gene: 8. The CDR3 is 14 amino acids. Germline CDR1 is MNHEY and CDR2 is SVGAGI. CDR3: CASSKAGGLYEQYF. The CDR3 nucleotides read TGTGCCAGCAGCAAAGCAGGGGGCCTGTACGAGCAGTACTTC.

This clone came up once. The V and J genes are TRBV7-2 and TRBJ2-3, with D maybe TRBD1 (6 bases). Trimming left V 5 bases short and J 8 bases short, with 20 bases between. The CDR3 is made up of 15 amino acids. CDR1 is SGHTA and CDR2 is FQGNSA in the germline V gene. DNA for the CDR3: TGTGCCAGCAGCCAGCAGACAGGTGGCCTAGGTACGCAGTATTTT. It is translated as CASSQQTGGLGTQYF.

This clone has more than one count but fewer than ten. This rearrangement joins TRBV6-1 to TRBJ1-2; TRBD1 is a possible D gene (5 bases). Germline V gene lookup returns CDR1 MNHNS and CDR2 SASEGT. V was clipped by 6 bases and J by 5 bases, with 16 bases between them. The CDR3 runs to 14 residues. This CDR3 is CASSQRGQQYGYTF. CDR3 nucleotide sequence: TGTGCCAGCAGCCAAAGGGGTCAGCAATATGGCTACACCTTC.

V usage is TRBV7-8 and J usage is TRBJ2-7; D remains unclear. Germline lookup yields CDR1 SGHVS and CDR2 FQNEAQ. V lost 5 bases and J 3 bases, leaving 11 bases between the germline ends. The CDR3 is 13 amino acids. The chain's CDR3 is CASSALPGYEQYF. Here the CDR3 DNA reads TGTGCCAGCAGCGCCCTCCCCGGCTACGAGCAGTACTTC.

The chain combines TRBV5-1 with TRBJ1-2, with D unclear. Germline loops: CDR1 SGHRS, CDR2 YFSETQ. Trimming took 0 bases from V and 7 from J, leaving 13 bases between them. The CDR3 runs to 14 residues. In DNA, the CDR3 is TGCGCCAGCAGCTTGGCGGCAGCGGCTTCTGGCTACACCTTC. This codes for CASSLAAAASGYTF. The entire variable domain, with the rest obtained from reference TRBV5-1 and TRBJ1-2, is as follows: KAGVTQTPRYLIKTRGQQVTLSCSPISGHRSVSWYQQTPGQGLQFLFEYFSETQRNKGNFPGRFSGRQFSNSRSEMNVSTLELGDSALYLCASSLAAAASGYTFGSGTRLTVV.

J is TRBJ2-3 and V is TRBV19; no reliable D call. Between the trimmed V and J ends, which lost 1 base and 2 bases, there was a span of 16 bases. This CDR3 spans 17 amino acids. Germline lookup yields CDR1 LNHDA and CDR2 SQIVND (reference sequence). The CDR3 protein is CASSIVLGPRNTDTQYF. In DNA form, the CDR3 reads TGTGCCAGTAGTATAGTCTTGGGCCCTCGGAACACAGATACGCAGTATTTT.

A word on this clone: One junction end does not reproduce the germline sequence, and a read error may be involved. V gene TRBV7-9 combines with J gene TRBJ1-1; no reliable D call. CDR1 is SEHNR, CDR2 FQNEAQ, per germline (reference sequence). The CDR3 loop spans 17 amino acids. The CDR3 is CSSSLPGRANAVTEAFF. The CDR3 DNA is TGTTCCAGCAGCTTACCGGGAAGGGCCAATGCAGTCACTGAAGCTTTCTTT.

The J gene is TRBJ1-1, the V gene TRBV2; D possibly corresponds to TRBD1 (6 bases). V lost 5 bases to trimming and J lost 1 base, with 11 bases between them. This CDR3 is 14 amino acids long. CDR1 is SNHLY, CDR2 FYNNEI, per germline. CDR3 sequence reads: CASSRQESNTEAFF. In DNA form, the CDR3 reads TGTGCCAGCAGTCGACAGGAATCGAACACTGAAGCTTTCTTT. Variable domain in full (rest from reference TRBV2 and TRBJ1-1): EPEVTQTPSHQVTQMGQEVILRCVPISNHLYFYWYRQILGQKVEFLVSFYNNEISEKSEIFDDQFSVERPDGSNFTLKIRSTKLEDSAMYFCASSRQESNTEAFFGQGTRLTVV.

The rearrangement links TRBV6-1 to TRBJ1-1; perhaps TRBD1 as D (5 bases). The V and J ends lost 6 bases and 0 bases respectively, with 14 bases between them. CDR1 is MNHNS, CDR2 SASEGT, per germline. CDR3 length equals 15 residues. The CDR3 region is CASSIRQIMNTEAFF. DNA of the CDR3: TGTGCCAGCAGCATACGACAGATCATGAACACTGAAGCTTTCTTT.

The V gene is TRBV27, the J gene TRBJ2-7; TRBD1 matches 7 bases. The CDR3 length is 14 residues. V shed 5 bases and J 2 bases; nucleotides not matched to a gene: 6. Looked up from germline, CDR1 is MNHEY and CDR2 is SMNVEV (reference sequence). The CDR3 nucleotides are TGTGCCAGCAGTCTCCGGGACAGTACCTACGAGCAGTACTTC. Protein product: CASSLRDSTYEQYF.

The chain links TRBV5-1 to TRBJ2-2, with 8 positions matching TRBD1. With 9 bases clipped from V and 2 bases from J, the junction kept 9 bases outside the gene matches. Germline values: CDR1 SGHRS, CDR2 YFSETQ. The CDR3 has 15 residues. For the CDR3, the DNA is TGCGCCACCCAAGCCACAGGGGGTAACACCGGGGAGCTGTTTTTT. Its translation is CATQATGGNTGELFF.

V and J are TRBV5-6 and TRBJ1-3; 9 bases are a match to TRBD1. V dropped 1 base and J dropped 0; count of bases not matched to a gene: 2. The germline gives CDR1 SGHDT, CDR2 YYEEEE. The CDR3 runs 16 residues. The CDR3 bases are TGTGCCAGCAGCTTGTGGGGACAGGGCTCTGGAAACACCATATATTTT. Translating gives CASSLWGQGSGNTIYF.

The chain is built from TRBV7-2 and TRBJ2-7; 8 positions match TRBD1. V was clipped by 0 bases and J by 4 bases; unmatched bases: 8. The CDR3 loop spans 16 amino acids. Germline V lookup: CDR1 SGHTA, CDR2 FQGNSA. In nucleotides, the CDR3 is TGTGCCAGCAGCTTAGCCTGGAACAGGGGGATTTACGAGCAGTACTTC. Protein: CASSLAWNRGIYEQYF. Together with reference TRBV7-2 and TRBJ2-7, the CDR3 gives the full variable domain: GAGVSQSPSNKVTEKGKDVELRCDPISGHTALYWYRQSLGQGLEFLIYFQGNSAPDKSGLPSDRFSAERTGGSVSTLTIQRTQQEDSAVYLCASSLAWNRGIYEQYFGPGTRLTVT.

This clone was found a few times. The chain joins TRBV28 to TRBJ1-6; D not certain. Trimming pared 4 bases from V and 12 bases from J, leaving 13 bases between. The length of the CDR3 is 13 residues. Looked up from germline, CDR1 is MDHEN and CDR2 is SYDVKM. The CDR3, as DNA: TGTGCCAGCAGTTCCACAGTATTCCGACCCCTCCACTTT. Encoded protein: CASSSTVFRPLHF.

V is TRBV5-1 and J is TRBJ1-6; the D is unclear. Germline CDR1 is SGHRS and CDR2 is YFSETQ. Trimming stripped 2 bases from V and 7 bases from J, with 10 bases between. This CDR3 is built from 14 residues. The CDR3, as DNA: TGCGCCAGCAGCTTCCCAGGTACCAATTCACCCCTCCACTTT. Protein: CASSFPGTNSPLHF.

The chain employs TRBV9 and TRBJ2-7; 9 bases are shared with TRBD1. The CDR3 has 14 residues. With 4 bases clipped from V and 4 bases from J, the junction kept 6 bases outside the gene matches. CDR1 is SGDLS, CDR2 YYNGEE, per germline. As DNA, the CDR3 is TGTGCCAGCAGCAAGGACAGGGGAAGGTACGAGCAGTACTTC. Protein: CASSKDRGRYEQYF.

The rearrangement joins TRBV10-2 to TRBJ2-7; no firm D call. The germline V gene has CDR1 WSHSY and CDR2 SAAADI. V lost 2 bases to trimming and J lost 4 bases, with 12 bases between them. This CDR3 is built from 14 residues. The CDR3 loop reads CASSEDERSYEQYF. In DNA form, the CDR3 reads TGCGCCAGCAGTGAGGACGAGAGGAGTTACGAGCAGTACTTC.

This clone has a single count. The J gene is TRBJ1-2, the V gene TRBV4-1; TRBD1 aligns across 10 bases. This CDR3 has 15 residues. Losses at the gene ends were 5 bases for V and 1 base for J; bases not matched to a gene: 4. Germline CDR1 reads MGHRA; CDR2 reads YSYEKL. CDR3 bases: TGCGCCAGCAGCGACCGGACAGGGGGTAACTATGGCTACACCTTC. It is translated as CASSDRTGGNYGYTF.

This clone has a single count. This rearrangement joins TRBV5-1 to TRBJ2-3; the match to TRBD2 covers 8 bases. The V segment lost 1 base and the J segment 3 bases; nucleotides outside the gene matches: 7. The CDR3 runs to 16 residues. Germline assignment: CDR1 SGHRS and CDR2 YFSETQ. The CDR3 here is CASSLMGLVRTDTQYF. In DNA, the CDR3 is TGCGCCAGCAGCTTGATGGGACTAGTTCGTACAGATACGCAGTATTTT.

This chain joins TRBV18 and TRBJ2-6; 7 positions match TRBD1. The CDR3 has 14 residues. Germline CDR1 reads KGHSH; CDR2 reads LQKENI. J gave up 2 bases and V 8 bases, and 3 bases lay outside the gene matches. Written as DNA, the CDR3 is TGTGCCAGCGCACAGGGGACTGGGGCCAACGTCCTGACTTTC. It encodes CASAQGTGANVLTF.

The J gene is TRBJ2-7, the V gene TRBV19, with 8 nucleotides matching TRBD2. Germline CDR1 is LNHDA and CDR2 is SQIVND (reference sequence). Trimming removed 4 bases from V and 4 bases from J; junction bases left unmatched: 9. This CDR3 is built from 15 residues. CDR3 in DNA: TGTGCCAGTAGTAACGCCGGGACTAGTGTGTACGAGCAGTACTTC. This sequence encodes CASSNAGTSVYEQYF.

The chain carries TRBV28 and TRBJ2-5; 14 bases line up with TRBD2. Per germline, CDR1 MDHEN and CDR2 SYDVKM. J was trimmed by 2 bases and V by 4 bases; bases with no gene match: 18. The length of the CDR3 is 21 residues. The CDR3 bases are TGTGCCAGCAGTTCCGGCCGACTAGCGGGGGGGCCTCGGGGTCGTCAAGAGACCCAGTACTTC. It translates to CASSSGRLAGGPRGRQETQYF. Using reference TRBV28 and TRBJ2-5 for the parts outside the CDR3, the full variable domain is DVKVTQSSRYLVKRTGEKVFLECVQDMDHENMFWYRQDPGLGLRLIYFSYDVKMKEKGDIPEGYSVSREKKERFSLILESASTNQTSMYLCASSSGRLAGGPRGRQETQYFGPGTRLLVL.

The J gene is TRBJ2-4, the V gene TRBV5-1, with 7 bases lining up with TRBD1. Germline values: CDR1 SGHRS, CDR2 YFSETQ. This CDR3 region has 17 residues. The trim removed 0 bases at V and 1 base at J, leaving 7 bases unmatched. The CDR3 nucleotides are TGCGCCAGCAGCTTGGAGACAGGGTTTGGGGCCAAAAACATTCAGTACTTC. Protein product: CASSLETGFGAKNIQYF.

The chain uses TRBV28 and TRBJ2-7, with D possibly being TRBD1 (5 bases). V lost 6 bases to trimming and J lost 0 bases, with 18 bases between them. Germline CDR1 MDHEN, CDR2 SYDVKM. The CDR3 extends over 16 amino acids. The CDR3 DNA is TGTGCCAGCAGCCCCATCAGGGTGGGATCCTCCTACGAGCAGTACTTC. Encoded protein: CASSPIRVGSSYEQYF.

CDR3 protein: CAISEGGGHNEQFF. The CDR3 DNA sequence: TGTGCCATCAGTGAGGGGGGGGGCCACAATGAGCAGTTCTTC. The chain joins TRBV10-3 to TRBJ2-1; TRBD2 is a possible D gene (7 bases). CDR3 length: 14 residues. V lost 2 bases to trimming and J lost 5 bases, with 10 bases between them. Germline CDR1 reads ENHRY; CDR2 reads SYGVKD.

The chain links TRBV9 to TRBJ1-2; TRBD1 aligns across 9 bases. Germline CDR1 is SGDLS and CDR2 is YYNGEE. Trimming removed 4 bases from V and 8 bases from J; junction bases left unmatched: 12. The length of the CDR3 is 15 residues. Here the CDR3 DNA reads TGTGCCAGCAGCTCTACGACAGGGGGAATCGGAGGCTACACCTTC. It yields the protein CASSSTTGGIGGYTF.

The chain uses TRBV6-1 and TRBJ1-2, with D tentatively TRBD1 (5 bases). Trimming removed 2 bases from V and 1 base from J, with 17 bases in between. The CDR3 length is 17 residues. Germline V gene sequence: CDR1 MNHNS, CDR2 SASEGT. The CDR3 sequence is CASSELPRGDDNYGYTF. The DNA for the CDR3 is TGTGCCAGCAGTGAATTACCCCGGGGGGACGATAACTATGGCTACACCTTC.

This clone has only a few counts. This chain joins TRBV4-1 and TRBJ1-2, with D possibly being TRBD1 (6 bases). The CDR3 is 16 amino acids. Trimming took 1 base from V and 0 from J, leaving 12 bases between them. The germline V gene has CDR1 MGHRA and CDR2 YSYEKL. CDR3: CASSQVRGFSNYGYTF. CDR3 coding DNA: TGCGCCAGCAGCCAAGTCAGGGGTTTCTCTAACTATGGCTACACCTTC.

The CDR3 spells CASSFLRGGIYYGYTF. The CDR3 nucleotides read TGTGCCAGCAGTTTTCTCCGAGGGGGAATCTACTATGGCTACACCTTC. The chain employs TRBV28 and TRBJ1-2; maybe TRBD1 (6 bases). The CDR3 length is 16 residues. In germline, CDR1 is MDHEN, CDR2 SYDVKM. V gave up 3 bases and J gave up 3 bases, with 17 bases separating them.

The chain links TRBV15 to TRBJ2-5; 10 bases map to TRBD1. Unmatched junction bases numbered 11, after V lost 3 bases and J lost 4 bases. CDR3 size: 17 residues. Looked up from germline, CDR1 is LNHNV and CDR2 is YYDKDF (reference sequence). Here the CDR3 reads CATSRIGHGQGVETQYF. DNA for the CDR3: TGTGCCACCAGCAGGATCGGACATGGACAGGGGGTAGAGACCCAGTACTTC.

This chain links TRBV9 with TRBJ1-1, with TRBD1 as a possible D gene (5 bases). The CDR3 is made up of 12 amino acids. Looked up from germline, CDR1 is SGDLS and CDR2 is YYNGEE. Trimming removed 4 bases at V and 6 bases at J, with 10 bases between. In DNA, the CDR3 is TGTGCCAGCAGCCCGGCGGGGGCTGAAGCTTTCTTT. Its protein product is CASSPAGAEAFF.